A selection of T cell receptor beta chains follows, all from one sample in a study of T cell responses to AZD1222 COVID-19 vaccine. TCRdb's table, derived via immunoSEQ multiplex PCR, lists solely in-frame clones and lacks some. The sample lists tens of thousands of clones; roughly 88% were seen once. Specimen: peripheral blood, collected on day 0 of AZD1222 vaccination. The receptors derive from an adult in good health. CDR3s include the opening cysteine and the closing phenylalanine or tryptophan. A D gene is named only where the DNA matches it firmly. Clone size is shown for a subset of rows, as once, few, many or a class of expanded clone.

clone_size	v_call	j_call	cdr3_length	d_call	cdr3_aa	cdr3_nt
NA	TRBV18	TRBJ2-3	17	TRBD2	CASSRLPRAGGTDTQYF	TGTGCCAGCTCACGATTGCCTAGGGCGGGGGGCACAGATACGCAGTATTTT
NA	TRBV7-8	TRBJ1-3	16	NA	CASSWGRGGSGNTIYF	TGTGCCAGCAGCTGGGGGCGGGGAGGCTCTGGAAACACCATATATTTT
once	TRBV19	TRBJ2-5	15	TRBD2	CASSIRTSGVETQYF	TGTGCCAGTAGTATACGGACTAGCGGGGTAGAGACCCAGTACTTC
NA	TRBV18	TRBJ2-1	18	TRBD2	CASSPPGTSGRSGNEQFF	TGTGCCAGCTCACCTCCCGGGACTAGCGGGAGGTCGGGGAATGAGCAGTTCTTC
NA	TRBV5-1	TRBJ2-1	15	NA	CASSLADPSYNEQFF	TGCGCCAGCAGCTTGGCGGATCCCTCCTACAATGAGCAGTTCTTC
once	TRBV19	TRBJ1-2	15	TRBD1	CASRTGSRINYGYTF	TGTGCCAGTAGGACAGGGAGCCGAATTAACTATGGCTACACCTTC
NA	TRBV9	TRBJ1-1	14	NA	CASSVQLGSTEAFF	TGTGCCAGCAGCGTCCAGTTGGGTTCAACTGAAGCTTTCTTT
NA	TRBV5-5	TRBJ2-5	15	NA	CASSLSWGYQETQYF	TGTGCCAGCAGCTTGTCCTGGGGGTACCAAGAGACCCAGTACTTC
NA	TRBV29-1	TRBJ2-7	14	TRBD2	CSVRTSGRADEQYF	TGCAGCGTCCGGACTAGCGGGAGGGCCGACGAGCAGTACTTC
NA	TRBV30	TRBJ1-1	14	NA	CAWSESGWNTEAFF	TGTGCCTGGAGTGAGTCAGGTTGGAACACTGAAGCTTTCTTT
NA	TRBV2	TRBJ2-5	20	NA	CASSEDPGLGTLSTGETQYF	TGTGCCAGCAGTGAAGATCCCGGTCTTGGGACGCTATCAACGGGGGAGACCCAGTACTTC
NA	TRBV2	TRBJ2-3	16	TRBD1	CASSDIDRVLADTQYF	TGTGCCAGCAGCGACATCGACAGGGTCCTCGCAGATACGCAGTATTTT
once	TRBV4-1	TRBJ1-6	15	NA	CASSQGPGVNSPLHF	TGCGCCAGCAGCCAAGGTCCGGGGGTCAATTCACCCCTCCACTTT
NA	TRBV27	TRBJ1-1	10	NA	CASSTSEAFF	TGTGCCAGCAGCACAAGTGAAGCTTTCTTT
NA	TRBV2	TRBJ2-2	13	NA	CASTGIRTGELFF	TGTGCCAGTACAGGGATTCGGACCGGGGAGCTGTTTTTT
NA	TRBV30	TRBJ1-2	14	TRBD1	CASTRDRGGYGYTF	TGTGCCTCGACAAGGGACAGGGGTGGCTATGGCTACACCTTC
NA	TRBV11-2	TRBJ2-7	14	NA	CASSLVGGSYEQYF	TGTGCCAGCAGCTTAGTGGGAGGATCCTACGAGCAGTACTTC
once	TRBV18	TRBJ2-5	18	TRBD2	CASSPPRTSESFQETQYF	TGTGCCAGCTCACCACCGCGGACTAGCGAGTCTTTCCAAGAGACCCAGTACTTC
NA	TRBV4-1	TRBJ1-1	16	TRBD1	CASSQPKGQGGTEAFF	TGCGCCAGCAGCCAACCAAAGGGACAGGGGGGCACTGAAGCTTTCTTT
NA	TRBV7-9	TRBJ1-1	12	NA	CASSLQNTEAFF	TGTGCCAGCAGCCTACAAAACACTGAAGCTTTCTTT
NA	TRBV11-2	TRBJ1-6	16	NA	CASSITGTVVNSPLHF	TGTGCCAGCAGCATCACCGGGACTGTGGTTAATTCACCCCTCCACTTT
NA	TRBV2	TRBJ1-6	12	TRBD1	CASRGTGTPLHF	TGTGCCAGCAGGGGGACAGGAACACCCCTCCACTTT
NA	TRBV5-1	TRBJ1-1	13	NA	CASSLTWTDEAFF	TGCGCCAGCAGCTTAACCTGGACCGATGAAGCTTTCTTT
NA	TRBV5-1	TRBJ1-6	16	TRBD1	CASSPEPGQGVSPLHF	TGCGCCAGCAGCCCCGAACCGGGACAGGGGGTTTCACCCCTCCACTTT
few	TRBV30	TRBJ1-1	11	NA	CAWNVNTEAFF	TGTGCCTGGAACGTGAACACTGAAGCTTTCTTT
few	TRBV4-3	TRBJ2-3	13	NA	CASSQEWTDTQYF	TGCGCCAGCAGCCAAGAATGGACAGATACGCAGTATTTT
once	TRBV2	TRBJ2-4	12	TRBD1	CASKGGAGIQYF	TGTGCCAGCAAAGGGGGCGCGGGCATTCAGTACTTC
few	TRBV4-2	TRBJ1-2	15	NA	CASSPTRTGEGGYTF	TGTGCCAGCAGCCCCACTCGGACGGGTGAGGGGGGCTACACCTTC
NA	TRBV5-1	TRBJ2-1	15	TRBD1	CASSNGQGWYNEQFF	TGCGCCAGCAGCAACGGACAGGGTTGGTACAATGAGCAGTTCTTC
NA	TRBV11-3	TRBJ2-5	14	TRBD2	CASSRSGGAETQYF	TGTGCCAGCAGCCGTAGCGGGGGGGCGGAGACCCAGTACTTC
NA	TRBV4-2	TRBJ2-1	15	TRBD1	CASSQVGTGYNEQFF	TGTGCCAGCAGCCAAGTGGGGACAGGGTACAATGAGCAGTTCTTC
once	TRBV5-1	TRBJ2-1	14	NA	CASSYGSLGNEQFF	TGCGCCAGCAGCTACGGGTCCCTCGGGAATGAGCAGTTCTTC
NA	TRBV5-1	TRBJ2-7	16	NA	CASSSEGVSNSREQYF	TGCGCCAGCAGCTCGGAGGGAGTTTCGAACTCGCGCGAGCAGTACTTC
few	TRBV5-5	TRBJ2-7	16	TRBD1	CASSPARIGQVGEQYF	TGTGCCAGCAGCCCCGCAAGGATTGGACAGGTGGGCGAGCAGTACTTC
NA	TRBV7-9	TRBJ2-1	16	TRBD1	CASSPGQASSYNEQFF	TGTGCCAGCAGCCCCGGACAGGCGAGCTCCTACAATGAGCAGTTCTTC
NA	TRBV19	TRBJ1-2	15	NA	CASSKGGQQNYGYTF	TGTGCCAGTAGTAAGGGGGGACAACAAAACTATGGCTACACCTTC